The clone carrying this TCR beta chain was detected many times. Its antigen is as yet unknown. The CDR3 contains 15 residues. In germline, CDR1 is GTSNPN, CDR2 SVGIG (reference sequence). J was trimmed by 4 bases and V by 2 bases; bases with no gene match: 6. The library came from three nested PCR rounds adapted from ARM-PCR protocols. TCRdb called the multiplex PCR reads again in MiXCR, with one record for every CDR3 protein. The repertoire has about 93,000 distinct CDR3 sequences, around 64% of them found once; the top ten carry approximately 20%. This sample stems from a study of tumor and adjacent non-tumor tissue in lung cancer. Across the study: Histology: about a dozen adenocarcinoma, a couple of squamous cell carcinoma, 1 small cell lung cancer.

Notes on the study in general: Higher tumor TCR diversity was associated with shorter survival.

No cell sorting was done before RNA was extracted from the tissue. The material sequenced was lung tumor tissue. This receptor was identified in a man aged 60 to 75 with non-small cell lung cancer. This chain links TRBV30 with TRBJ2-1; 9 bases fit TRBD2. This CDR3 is CAWSWASGMYNEQFF. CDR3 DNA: TGTGCCTGGAGTTGGGCTAGCGGGATGTACAATGAGCAGTTCTTC.